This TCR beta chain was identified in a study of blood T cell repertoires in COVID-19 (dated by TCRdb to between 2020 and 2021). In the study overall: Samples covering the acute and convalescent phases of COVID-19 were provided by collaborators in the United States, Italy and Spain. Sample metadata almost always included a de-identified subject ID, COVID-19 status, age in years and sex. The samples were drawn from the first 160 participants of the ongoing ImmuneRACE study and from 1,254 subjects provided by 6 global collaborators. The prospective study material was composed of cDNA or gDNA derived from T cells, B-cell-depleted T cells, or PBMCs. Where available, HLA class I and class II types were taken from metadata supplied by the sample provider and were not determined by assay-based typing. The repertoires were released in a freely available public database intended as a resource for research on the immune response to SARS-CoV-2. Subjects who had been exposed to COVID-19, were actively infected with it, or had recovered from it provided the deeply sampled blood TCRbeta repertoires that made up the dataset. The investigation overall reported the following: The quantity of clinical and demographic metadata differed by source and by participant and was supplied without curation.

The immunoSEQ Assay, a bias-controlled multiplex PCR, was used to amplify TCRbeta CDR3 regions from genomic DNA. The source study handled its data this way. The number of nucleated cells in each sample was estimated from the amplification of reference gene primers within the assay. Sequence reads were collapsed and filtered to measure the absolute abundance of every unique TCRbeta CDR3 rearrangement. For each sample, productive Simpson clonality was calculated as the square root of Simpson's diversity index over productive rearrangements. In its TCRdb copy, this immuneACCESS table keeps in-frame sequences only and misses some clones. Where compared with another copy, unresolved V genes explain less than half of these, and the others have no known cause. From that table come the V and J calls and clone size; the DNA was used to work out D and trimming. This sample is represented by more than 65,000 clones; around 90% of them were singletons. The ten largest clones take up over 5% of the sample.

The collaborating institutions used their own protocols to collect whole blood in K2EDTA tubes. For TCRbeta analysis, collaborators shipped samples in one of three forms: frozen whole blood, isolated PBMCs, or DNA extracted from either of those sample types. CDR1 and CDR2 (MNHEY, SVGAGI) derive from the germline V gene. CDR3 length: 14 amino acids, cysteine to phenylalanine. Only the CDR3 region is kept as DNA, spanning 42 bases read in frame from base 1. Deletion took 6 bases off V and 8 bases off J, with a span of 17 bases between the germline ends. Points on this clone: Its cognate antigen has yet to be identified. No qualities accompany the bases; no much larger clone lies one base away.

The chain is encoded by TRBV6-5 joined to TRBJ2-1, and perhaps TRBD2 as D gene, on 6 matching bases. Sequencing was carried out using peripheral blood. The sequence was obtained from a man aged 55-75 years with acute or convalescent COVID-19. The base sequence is TGTGCCAGCAGATTATCCGGGAGTATCTATGAGCAGTTCTTC. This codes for CASRLSGSIYEQFF.